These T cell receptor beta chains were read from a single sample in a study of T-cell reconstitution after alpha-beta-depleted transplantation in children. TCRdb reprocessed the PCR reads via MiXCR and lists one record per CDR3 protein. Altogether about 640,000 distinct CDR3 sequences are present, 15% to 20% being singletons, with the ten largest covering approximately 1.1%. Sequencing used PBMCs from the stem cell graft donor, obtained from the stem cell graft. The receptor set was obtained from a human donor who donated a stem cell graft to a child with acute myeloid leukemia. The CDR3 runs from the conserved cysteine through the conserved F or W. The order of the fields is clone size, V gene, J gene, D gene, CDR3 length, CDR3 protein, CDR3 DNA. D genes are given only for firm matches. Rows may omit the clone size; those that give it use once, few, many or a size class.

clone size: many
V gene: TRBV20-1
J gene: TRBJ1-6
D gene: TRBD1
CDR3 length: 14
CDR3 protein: CSAWDREESSPLHF
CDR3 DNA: TGCAGTGCTTGGGACAGGGAGGAGAGTTCACCCCTCCACTTT

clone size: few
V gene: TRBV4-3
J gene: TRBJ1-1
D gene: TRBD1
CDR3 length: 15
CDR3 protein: CASSPRTGQNTEAFF
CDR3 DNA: TGCGCCAGCAGCCCTCGGACAGGGCAGAACACTGAAGCTTTCTTT

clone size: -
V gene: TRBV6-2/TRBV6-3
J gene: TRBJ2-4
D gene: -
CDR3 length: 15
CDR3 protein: CASSTERLAKNIQYF
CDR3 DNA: TGTGCCAGCAGCACGGAGCGCCTAGCCAAAAACATTCAGTACTTC

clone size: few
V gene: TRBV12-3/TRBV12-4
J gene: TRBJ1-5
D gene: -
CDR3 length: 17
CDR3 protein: CASSLAWGDGPNQPQHF
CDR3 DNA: TGTGCCAGCAGTTTGGCGTGGGGGGACGGACCTAATCAGCCCCAGCATTTT

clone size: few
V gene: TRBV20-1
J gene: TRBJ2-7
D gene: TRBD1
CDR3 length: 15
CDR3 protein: CSARGQGASWYEQYF
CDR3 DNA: TGCAGTGCCAGGGGACAGGGGGCGTCTTGGTACGAGCAGTACTTC

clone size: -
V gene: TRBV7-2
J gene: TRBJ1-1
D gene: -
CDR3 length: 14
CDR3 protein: CASSRPTVNTEAFF
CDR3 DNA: TGTGCCAGCAGCCGCCCGACGGTGAACACTGAAGCTTTCTTT

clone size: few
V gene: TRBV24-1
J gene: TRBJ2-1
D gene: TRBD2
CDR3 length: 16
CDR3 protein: CATSDALAGSYNEQFF
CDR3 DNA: TGTGCCACCAGTGATGCCCTAGCGGGGAGTTACAATGAGCAGTTCTTC

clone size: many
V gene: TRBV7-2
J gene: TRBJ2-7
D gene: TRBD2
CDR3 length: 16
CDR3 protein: CASSSRTSGGSLEQYF
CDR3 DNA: TGTGCCAGCAGTTCCCGGACTAGCGGGGGGTCCCTCGAGCAGTACTTC

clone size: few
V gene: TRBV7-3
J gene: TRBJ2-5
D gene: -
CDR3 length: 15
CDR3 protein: CASSAGTTNQETQYF
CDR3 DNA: TGTGCCAGCAGTGCCGGGACAACAAACCAAGAGACCCAGTACTTC

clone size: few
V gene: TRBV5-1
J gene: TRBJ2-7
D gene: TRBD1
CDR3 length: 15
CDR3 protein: CASSFRDRATYEQYF
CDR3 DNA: TGCGCCAGCAGCTTCCGGGACAGGGCCACCTACGAGCAGTACTTC

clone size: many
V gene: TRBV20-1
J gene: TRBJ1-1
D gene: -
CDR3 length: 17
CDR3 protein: CSARDPQRLVSRAEAFF
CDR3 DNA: TGCAGTGCTAGAGATCCCCAACGTCTGGTCTCGAGGGCTGAAGCTTTCTTT

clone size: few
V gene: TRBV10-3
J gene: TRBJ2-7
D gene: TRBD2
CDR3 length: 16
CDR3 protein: CAISESGIGGDLEQYF
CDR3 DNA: TGTGCCATCAGTGAGTCGGGTATCGGGGGGGACTTGGAGCAGTACTTC

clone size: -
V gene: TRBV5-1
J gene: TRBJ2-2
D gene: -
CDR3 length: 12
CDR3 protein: CASSSHGGELFF
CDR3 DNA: TGCGCCAGCAGCTCCCACGGCGGGGAGCTGTTTTTT

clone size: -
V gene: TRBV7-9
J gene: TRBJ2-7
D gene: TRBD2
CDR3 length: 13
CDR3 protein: CASSRTSSHEQYF
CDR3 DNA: TGTGCCAGCAGTCGGACTAGCTCTCACGAGCAGTACTTC

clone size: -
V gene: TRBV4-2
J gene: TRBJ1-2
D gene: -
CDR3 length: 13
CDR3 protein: CASSQDRWDGYTF
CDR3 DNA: TGTGCCAGCAGCCAAGATCGGTGGGATGGCTACACCTTC

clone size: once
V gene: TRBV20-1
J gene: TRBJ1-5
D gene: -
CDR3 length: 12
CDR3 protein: CSARRRDQPQHF
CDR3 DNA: TGCAGTGCTAGAAGACGGGATCAGCCCCAGCATTTT

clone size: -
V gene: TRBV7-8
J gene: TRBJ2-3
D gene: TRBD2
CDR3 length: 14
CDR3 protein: CAIGLAGSTDTQYF
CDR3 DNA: TGTGCCATAGGACTAGCGGGAAGCACAGATACGCAGTATTTT

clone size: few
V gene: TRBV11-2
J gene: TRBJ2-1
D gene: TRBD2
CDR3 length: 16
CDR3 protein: CASSSRTSGTYNEQFF
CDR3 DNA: TGTGCCAGCAGCTCCAGGACTAGCGGGACCTACAATGAGCAGTTCTTC

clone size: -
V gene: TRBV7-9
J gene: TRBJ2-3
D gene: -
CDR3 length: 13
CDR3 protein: CASMDGGTDTQYF
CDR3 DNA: TGTGCCAGCATGGACGGAGGCACAGATACGCAGTATTTT

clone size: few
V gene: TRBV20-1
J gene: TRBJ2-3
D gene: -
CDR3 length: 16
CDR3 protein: CSARKSPGQWKDTQYF
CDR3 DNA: TGCAGTGCTAGGAAGAGCCCGGGACAATGGAAAGATACGCAGTATTTT

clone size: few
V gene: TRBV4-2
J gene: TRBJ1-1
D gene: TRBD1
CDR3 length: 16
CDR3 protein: CASSQASRDRGPEAFF
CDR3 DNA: TGTGCCAGCAGCCAAGCATCCCGGGACAGGGGTCCTGAAGCTTTCTTT

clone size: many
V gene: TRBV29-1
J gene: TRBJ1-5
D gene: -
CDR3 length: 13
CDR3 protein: CSVASGGDQPQHF
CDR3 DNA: TGCAGCGTTGCCTCCGGTGGAGATCAGCCCCAGCATTTT

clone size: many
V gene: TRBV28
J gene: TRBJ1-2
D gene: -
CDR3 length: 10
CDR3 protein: CASSLDGYTF
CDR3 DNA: TGTGCCAGCAGCCTAGATGGCTACACCTTC

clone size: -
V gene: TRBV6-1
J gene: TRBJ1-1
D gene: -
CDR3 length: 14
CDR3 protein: CASTRTSGNTEAFF
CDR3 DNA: TGTGCCAGCACTCGGACGTCGGGGAACACTGAAGCTTTCTTT